The 24 T cell receptor beta chains given below trace back to one sample, sequenced in a study of cytomegalovirus exposure and HLA in healthy donors. The PCR ran on 60 Vbeta and 13 Jbeta primers. Assay: immunoSEQ multiplex PCR; the TCRdb copy retains only in-frame clones and omits some. Among 90,000 to 100,000 clones listed, less than 70% were seen once. Material for sequencing was PBMCs. The receptor source for this set is a female donor in good health and CMV-seronegative.

This clone was detected ten times or more. V and J are TRBV7-8 and TRBJ2-7; 7 bases match TRBD2. Germline V gene data show CDR1 as SGHVS and CDR2 as FQNEAQ. The trim removed 5 bases at V and 5 bases at J, leaving 9 bases unmatched. The CDR3 runs 14 residues. This CDR3 reads CASSQSGTWNEQYF. In DNA form, the CDR3 reads TGTGCCAGCAGCCAAAGCGGGACTTGGAACGAGCAGTACTTC.

The V gene is TRBV14, the J gene TRBJ2-5; D gene uncertain. V was pared by 2 bases and J by 5 bases, with 9 bases between. The CDR3 length is 13 residues. In germline, CDR1 is SGHDN, CDR2 FVKESK. The CDR3 DNA reads as TGTGCCAGCAGCCAACAGGTTCTGGAGACCCAGTACTTC. Its protein product is CASSQQVLETQYF.

In this sample, this clone turned up a few times. The chain combines TRBV30 with TRBJ1-1; D uncertain. CDR1 and CDR2 from the germline V gene are GTSNPN and SVGIG (reference sequence). CDR3 size: 14 residues. The V end was cut by 3 bases, the J end by 0 bases, with 11 bases between. The chain's CDR3 is CAWSGIAMNTEAFF. Here the CDR3 DNA reads TGTGCCTGGAGCGGGATTGCTATGAACACTGAAGCTTTCTTT.

This clone appeared a few times. This chain uses TRBV19 with TRBJ1-1; the D gene is possibly TRBD1 (5 bases). This CDR3 region has 15 residues. The V end was cut by 3 bases, the J end by 0 bases, with 11 bases between. The germline V gene encodes CDR1 LNHDA and CDR2 SQIVND (reference sequence). CDR3 residues: CASSISSGVNTEAFF. The CDR3 DNA sequence: TGTGCCAGTAGTATCTCATCGGGGGTGAACACTGAAGCTTTCTTT.

The V call is TRBV27, the J call TRBJ2-2, with TRBD2 identical over 11 bases. Germline lookup yields CDR1 MNHEY and CDR2 SMNVEV (reference sequence). The V segment lost 6 bases and the J segment 6 bases; nucleotides outside the gene matches: 6. The CDR3 totals 15 residues. CDR3: CASRIAGGPAGELFF. The CDR3 bases are TGTGCCAGCAGGATAGCGGGGGGGCCGGCCGGGGAGCTGTTTTTT.

The J gene is TRBJ2-1, the V gene TRBV7-2; 13 bases align to TRBD2. In germline, CDR1 is SGHTA, CDR2 FQGNSA. Trimming took 0 bases from V and 7 from J; bases not matched to a gene: 3. This CDR3 region has 16 residues. The CDR3 nucleotides are TGTGCCAGCAGCTTAGCCGTGACTAGCGGGAGGAATGAGCAGTTCTTC. Translating gives CASSLAVTSGRNEQFF.

The CDR3 region is CATSLSTGMEEQYF. CDR3 bases: TGTGCCACCAGCCTCTCGACAGGGATGGAGGAGCAGTACTTC. The chain employs TRBV15 and TRBJ2-7; TRBD1 matches 7 bases. J lost 7 bases, V lost 5 bases, and 11 bases had no gene match. This CDR3 has 14 residues. Germline CDR1 is LNHNV and CDR2 is YYDKDF (reference sequence).

This clone has a single count. The same CDR3 also results from other DNA sequences found in this sample. The chain joins TRBV10-3 to TRBJ2-5, with 12 bases aligning to TRBD1. CDR1 and CDR2 (germline): ENHRY, SYGVKD. CDR3 length: 15 amino acids. V was clipped by 3 bases and J by 4 bases; unmatched bases: 3. DNA for the CDR3: TGTGCCATCAGTGAAGGGACAGGGGGCCTAGAGACCCAGTACTTC. This gives the protein CAISEGTGGLETQYF.

V gene TRBV5-1 combines with J gene TRBJ2-7; D remains unclear. The CDR3 loop spans 14 amino acids. In germline, CDR1 is SGHRS, CDR2 YFSETQ. V dropped 1 base and J dropped 7 bases, with 15 bases sitting between them. CDR3 in DNA: TGCGCCAGCAGCTTGCTTCTCCGTCCACGGGAGCAGTACTTC. Its protein product is CASSLLLRPREQYF. Using reference TRBV5-1 and TRBJ2-7 for the parts outside the CDR3, the full variable domain is KAGVTQTPRYLIKTRGQQVTLSCSPISGHRSVSWYQQTPGQGLQFLFEYFSETQRNKGNFPGRFSGRQFSNSRSEMNVSTLELGDSALYLCASSLLLRPREQYFGPGTRLTVT.

The chain joins TRBV5-4 to TRBJ2-3; D might be TRBD1 (6 bases). Trimming pared 2 bases from V and 3 bases from J, leaving 16 bases between. CDR1 SGHNT and CDR2 YYREEE come from the germline V gene (reference sequence). The CDR3 has 16 residues. CDR3 protein: CASSFGGQGRTDTQYF. DNA for the CDR3: TGTGCCAGCAGCTTCGGCGGGCAGGGGCGGACAGATACGCAGTATTTT.

The rearrangement links TRBV4-1 to TRBJ2-3; TRBD2 agrees at 7 bases. CDR3 length: 19 residues. The V gene's germline CDR1 is MGHRA and CDR2 YSYEKL. With V trimmed by 3 bases and J by 8 bases, 23 bases remained unmatched. The CDR3 DNA follows: TGCGCCAGCAGCCACCCAACTCGCGGTACTAGCGCCCAGGGCGGTACGCAGTATTTT. Translating it yields CASSHPTRGTSAQGGTQYF.

V gene TRBV5-1 combines with J gene TRBJ1-5; TRBD1 is a possible D gene (5 bases). Trimming took off 0 bases at V and 1 base at J, with 17 bases between the two ends. This CDR3 is built from 18 residues. The germline V gene encodes CDR1 SGHRS and CDR2 YFSETQ. CDR3 DNA: TGCGCCAGCAGCTTGGGACCTCGACAGTTACAAAGCAATCAGCCCCAGCATTTT. It specifies CASSLGPRQLQSNQPQHF.

The chain links TRBV7-6 to TRBJ1-4; 10 bases are a match to TRBD1. CDR1 is SGHVS and CDR2 is FNYEAQ in the germline V gene. The CDR3 has 18 residues. V lost 2 bases, J lost 7 bases, and 13 bases stayed unmatched. This CDR3 is CASSLSGTGDRGSEKLFF. DNA of the CDR3: TGTGCCAGCAGCTTATCAGGGACAGGGGATCGGGGGAGTGAAAAACTGTTTTTT. The full variable domain, in which reference TRBV7-6 and TRBJ1-4 provide the parts outside the CDR3, is GAGVSQSPRYKVTKRGQDVALRCDPISGHVSLYWYRQALGQGPEFLTYFNYEAQQDKSGLPNDRFSAERPEGSISTLTIQRTEQRDSAMYRCASSLSGTGDRGSEKLFFGSGTQLSVL.

This rearrangement joins TRBV5-1 to TRBJ2-3; 7 nucleotides match TRBD2. The CDR3 runs 15 residues. CDR1 SGHRS and CDR2 YFSETQ come from the germline V gene. The V gene end was trimmed by 2 bases and the J gene end by 3 bases; junction bases not matched to a gene: 6. The CDR3 region is CASSLGGRSTDTQYF. The CDR3 nucleotides are TGCGCCAGCAGCTTAGGCGGGAGATCTACAGATACGCAGTATTTT.

V gene TRBV6-6 combines with J gene TRBJ1-5; the D gene is possibly TRBD1 (5 bases). This CDR3 has 13 amino acids. The V and J ends lost 7 bases and 9 bases respectively, with 16 bases between them. Germline V gives CDR1 MNHNY, CDR2 SVGAGI (reference sequence). This CDR3 reads CASTRGGYGPQHF. Written as DNA, the CDR3 is TGTGCCAGCACTAGGGGTGGCTATGGGCCCCAGCATTTT.

Remarks on this clone: This sample includes further DNA sequences coding for the same CDR3. The rearrangement uses TRBV9 and TRBJ1-2; 8 positions match TRBD1. V was pared by 4 bases and J by 2 bases, with 4 bases of the junction left unmatched. Germline V gene lookup returns CDR1 SGDLS and CDR2 YYNGEE. This CDR3 is 14 amino acids long. CDR3 DNA sequence: TGTGCCAGCAGCCCGGGGACAGGAAACTATGGCTACACCTTC. This codes for CASSPGTGNYGYTF.

A single count supports this clone. This chain uses TRBV7-8 with TRBJ2-5; the D is unclear. V shed 1 base and J shed 5 bases, with 14 bases lying between them. Germline V CDR1 and CDR2: SGHVS, FQNEAQ. The CDR3 contains 15 residues. CDR3 in amino acids: CASSLVLPGWETQYF. The CDR3 nucleotides read TGTGCCAGCAGCTTAGTCTTACCTGGCTGGGAGACCCAGTACTTC.

The chain is built from TRBV4-3 and TRBJ2-2; D ambiguous. CDR1 is LGHNA and CDR2 is YSLEER in the germline V gene. V was clipped by 3 bases and J by 1 base, with 15 bases between them. There are 17 residues in the CDR3. The DNA for the CDR3 is TGCGCCAGCAGCCAGGAGCCTTTTGGCGGGAACACCGGGGAGCTGTTTTTT. Its protein product is CASSQEPFGGNTGELFF.

The chain joins TRBV6-6 to TRBJ1-1; a weak D match, TRBD1 (6 bases). This CDR3 contains 14 residues. Germline assignment: CDR1 MNHNY and CDR2 SVGAGI (reference sequence). The V end lost 6 bases, the J end lost 1 base, and 12 bases lay between the germline ends. DNA for the CDR3: TGTGCCAGCAGCGTGGACAGCTCGAACACTGAAGCTTTCTTT. Translated: CASSVDSSNTEAFF.

V and J are TRBV7-2 and TRBJ2-7; D remains ambiguous. The germline V and J ends were trimmed by 1 base and 0 bases, with 10 bases remaining between them. Per germline, CDR1 SGHTA and CDR2 FQGNSA. There are 15 residues in the CDR3. CDR3 in DNA: TGTGCCAGCAGCTTAGTTCACGGCGGCTCCTACGAGCAGTACTTC. Encoded protein: CASSLVHGGSYEQYF. The complete variable domain, with remaining parts taken from reference TRBV7-2 and TRBJ2-7, reads GAGVSQSPSNKVTEKGKDVELRCDPISGHTALYWYRQSLGQGLEFLIYFQGNSAPDKSGLPSDRFSAERTGGSVSTLTIQRTQQEDSAVYLCASSLVHGGSYEQYFGPGTRLTVT.

This clone was counted between two and nine times. The chain is built from TRBV2 and TRBJ2-1; 7 bases are shared with TRBD2. Germline-derived CDR1 and CDR2 are SNHLY and FYNNEI. J was trimmed by 9 bases and V by 6 bases; bases with no gene match: 2. CDR3 length equals 11 residues. Written as DNA, the CDR3 is TGTGCCAGCAGGGGAGGGTCTGAGCAGTTCTTC. Amino acid sequence: CASRGGSEQFF. The whole variable domain, filled in from reference TRBV2 and TRBJ2-1, reads EPEVTQTPSHQVTQMGQEVILRCVPISNHLYFYWYRQILGQKVEFLVSFYNNEISEKSEIFDDQFSVERPDGSNFTLKIRSTKLEDSAMYFCASRGGSEQFFGPGTRLTVL.

V usage is TRBV15 and J usage is TRBJ1-3; D uncertain. This CDR3 has 14 amino acids. The germline gives CDR1 LNHNV, CDR2 YYDKDF (reference sequence). V lost 0 bases and J lost 0, with 3 bases in between. CDR3 residues: CATSRDNSGNTIYF. The CDR3 region has the DNA TGTGCCACCAGCAGAGATAACTCTGGAAACACCATATATTTT.

The chain employs TRBV30 and TRBJ2-7, with 11 bases lining up with TRBD1. V lost 3 bases, J lost 3 bases, and 4 bases stayed unmatched. There are 14 residues in the CDR3. CDR1 and CDR2 (germline): GTSNPN, SVGIG (reference sequence). DNA for the CDR3: TGTGCCTGGAGCGCCGGGACAGGGGGCTACGAGCAGTACTTC. It yields the protein CAWSAGTGGYEQYF. Together with reference TRBV30 and TRBJ2-7, the CDR3 gives the full variable domain: SQTIHQWPATLVQPVGSPLSLECTVEGTSNPNLYWYRQAAGRGLQLLFYSVGIGQISSEVPQNLSASRPQDRQFILSSKKLLLSDSGFYLCAWSAGTGGYEQYFGPGTRLTVT.

J is TRBJ1-1 and V is TRBV2; D perhaps matches TRBD1 (5 bases). V was pared by 8 bases and J by 4 bases, with 11 bases between. This CDR3 contains 12 residues. CDR1 and CDR2 (germline): SNHLY, FYNNEI. CDR3 DNA: TGTGCCAGCGGGTCGGGGGGCACTGAAGCTTTCTTT. Its translation is CASGSGGTEAFF.